These 22 T cell receptor beta chains share one sample of origin, sequenced in a study of regulatory T cells in long-lasting Graves disease (dated by TCRdb to 2020 to 2022). The time point tag for this specimen amounts to: newly diagnosed GD, antithyroid drugs for less than 3 months. For both TCR sequencing and RNA sequencing, RNA was extracted from PBMCs in TRIzol. To prepare the library, multiplex PCR was applied. The sequencing machine was an Illumina HiSeq 4000. To build TCR beta libraries, CDR3 regions were amplified by Arm-PCR using iRepertoire HTBI primers. TCRdb reprocessing: public reads trimmed at Q25 with fastp, clones called with MiXCR, in-frame beta chains kept. Every CDR3 protein is listed once, alongside the most common genes and DNA of its rows. Across this sample there are approximately 460,000 distinct CDR3 sequences, with approximately 16% seen only once. The ten largest clones capture roughly 10% of the sample.

These records were also assigned to another study, of T cells in Graves' hyperthyroidism and ophthalmopathy.

The sample here was peripheral blood mononuclear cells (PBMCs), taken at new diagnosis, from a patient treated with antithyroid drugs. The receptors were sampled from a woman in her twenties or thirties with Graves disease. Donor details come from another sample of the same person, matched by shared clones.

This clonotype was detected once. The chain carries TRBV30 and TRBJ1-1; a possible D gene is TRBD1 (6 bases). The CDR3 runs to 13 residues. Trimming took 3 bases from V and 1 from J, leaving 9 bases between them. Germline CDR1 is GTSNPN and CDR2 is SVGIG (reference sequence). In DNA form, the CDR3 reads TGTGCCTGGAGCTCGACAGGGAACACTGAAGCTTTCTTT. Translation: CAWSSTGNTEAFF.

In this sample, this clonotype turned up many times. The V and J genes are TRBV7-9 and TRBJ2-3; D remains unclear. The CDR3 totals 12 residues. V was trimmed by 3 bases and J by 5 bases, leaving 6 bases between them. Germline loops: CDR1 SEHNR, CDR2 FQNEAQ (reference sequence). CDR3 bases: TGTGCCAGCAGCTTTTTTAGAGATACGCAGTATTTT. The encoded protein is CASSFFRDTQYF.

The gene calls are TRBV25-1 and TRBJ2-7, with TRBD1 matching over 9 bases. CDR1 MGHDK and CDR2 SYGVNS come from the germline V gene. CDR3 length: 14 residues. V shed 10 bases, J shed 7 bases, and the junction held 14 bases outside the gene matches. The CDR3 sequence: CATVGQGSLGEQYF. The DNA of the CDR3 is TGTGCCACGGTCGGACAGGGGTCCTTGGGGGAGCAGTACTTC.

In this sample, this clonotype turned up many times. This chain uses TRBV3-1 with TRBJ1-2; tentative D call: TRBD1 (5 bases). This CDR3 is 16 amino acids long. V lost 6 bases and J lost 4, with 21 bases in between. The germline V gene has CDR1 LGHDT and CDR2 YNNKEL (reference sequence). The CDR3 here is CASSRGLGPSSYGYTF. Here the CDR3 DNA reads TGTGCCAGCAGTCGCGGACTGGGGCCCTCGTCCTATGGCTACACCTTC.

This clonotype was counted many times. The CDR3 sequence: CASSDNGGFYEQYF. The DNA for the CDR3 is TGTGCCAGCAGTGATAATGGGGGTTTCTACGAGCAGTACTTC. The rearrangement uses TRBV2 and TRBJ2-7; D tentatively reads TRBD1 or TRBD2 (5 bases each). This CDR3 comprises 14 residues. Germline loops: CDR1 SNHLY, CDR2 FYNNEI. The V end lost 3 bases, the J end lost 3 bases, and 12 bases lay between the germline ends.

Only a few counts were recorded for this clonotype. This chain connects TRBV4-1 to TRBJ2-3; tentative D call: TRBD2 (7 bases). V lost 1 base and J 5 bases, leaving 22 bases between the germline ends. The CDR3 is 18 residues long. CDR1 and CDR2 (germline): MGHRA, YSYEKL. The CDR3 sequence is CASSQGATLTGRGDTQYF. The DNA of the CDR3 is TGCGCCAGCAGCCAAGGGGCCACTCTCACAGGGAGGGGAGATACGCAGTATTTT.

The chain employs TRBV9 and TRBJ2-1; the match to TRBD2 covers 14 bases. From germline, CDR1 is SGDLS and CDR2 YYNGEE. This CDR3 is built from 16 residues. V was pared by 3 bases and J by 7 bases, with 6 bases of the junction left unmatched. In DNA form, the CDR3 reads TGTGCCAGCAGCGCGAGACTAGCGGGAGGGCCGAATGAGCAGTTCTTC. It codes for CASSARLAGGPNEQFF.

This clonotype showed up many times. The rearrangement joins TRBV11-2 to TRBJ2-7; 9 bases match TRBD1. CDR3 size: 15 residues. Germline V gene data show CDR1 as SGHAT and CDR2 as FQNNGV. The V segment lost 4 bases and the J segment 4 bases; nucleotides outside the gene matches: 8. The DNA for the CDR3 is TGTGCCAGCAGCTCCTTTGGGACAGGGATGTACGAGCAGTACTTC. This sequence encodes CASSSFGTGMYEQYF.

In regard to this clonotype: Since a much larger clone is just one base distant, this may be a read error. The chain couples TRBV28 to TRBJ1-2; TRBD1 agrees at 8 bases. This CDR3 is 16 amino acids long. Germline V gives CDR1 MDHEN, CDR2 SYDVKM. Here the CDR3 reads CASGGTGPSVSYGHTF. CDR3 DNA sequence: TGTGCCAGCGGGGGGACAGGCCCCTCCGTTAGCTATGGCCACACCTTC.

This chain links TRBV7-9 with TRBJ1-6, with TRBD1 matching over 8 bases. From germline, CDR1 is SEHNR and CDR2 FQNEAQ (reference sequence). The CDR3 loop spans 16 amino acids. Unmatched junction bases numbered 9, after V lost 2 bases and J lost 9 bases. CDR3: CASSLSSGGGGSPLHF. In nucleotides, the CDR3 is TGTGCCAGCAGCTTAAGTTCAGGGGGCGGCGGTTCACCCCTCCACTTT.

This clonotype has only a few counts. The chain has TRBV20-1 and TRBJ1-2; D gene unclear. V gave up 1 base and J gave up 7 bases, with 10 bases separating them. The germline V gene has CDR1 DFQATT and CDR2 SNEGSKA (reference sequence). The CDR3 is 12 residues long. The CDR3 DNA reads TGCAGTGCTAGAGTCAAGGAGGGTGGCTACACCTTC. Translating gives CSARVKEGGYTF.

The chain links TRBV15 to TRBJ1-2, with 7 bases aligning to TRBD1. V was pared by 2 bases and J by 2 bases, with 5 bases of the junction left unmatched. This CDR3 spans 15 amino acids. The germline CDR1 and CDR2 sequences are LNHNV and YYDKDF (reference sequence). The CDR3 DNA is TGTGCCACCAGCAGATACGCACAGGGGAACTATGGCTACACCTTC. Translating it yields CATSRYAQGNYGYTF.

This clonotype was found many times. J is TRBJ2-4 and V is TRBV18; 9 bases are shared with TRBD1. The germline CDR1 and CDR2 sequences are KGHSH and LQKENI. This CDR3 is 14 amino acids long. J gave up 6 bases and V 2 bases, and 2 bases lay outside the gene matches. CDR3 sequence (DNA): TGTGCCAGCTCACCAGGGACAGGGTTAAACATTCAGTACTTC. Its protein product is CASSPGTGLNIQYF.

This clonotype was counted a few times. Compared with germline, one end of the junction differs, possibly owing to a read error. This chain uses TRBV6-1 with TRBJ2-4, with TRBD2 as a possible D gene (6 bases). Germline-derived CDR1 and CDR2 are MNHNS and SASEGT. This CDR3 has 18 amino acids. CDR3 amino acids: CASSQTPIRERAKNIQHF. CDR3 nucleotides: TGTGCCAGCAGTCAAACGCCTATTCGGGAGCGCGCCAAAAACATTCAGCACTTC.

There are many counts of this clonotype. The chain is built from TRBV6-1 and TRBJ2-5; D tentatively reads TRBD1 or TRBD2 (5 bases each). V was shortened by 6 bases and J by 5 bases, with 10 bases between the two germline ends. The CDR3 covers 12 residues. Per germline, CDR1 MNHNS and CDR2 SASEGT. CDR3 sequence (DNA): TGTGCCAGCAGGTCAGGGACGGAGACCCAGTACTTC. Translating gives CASRSGTETQYF.

The chain couples TRBV5-1 to TRBJ1-6; D remains ambiguous. V was shortened by 3 bases and J by 6 bases, with 13 bases between the two germline ends. This CDR3 has 15 amino acids. From germline, CDR1 is SGHRS and CDR2 YFSETQ. CDR3 nucleotide sequence: TGCGCCAGCAGCTCGAACACCGATTCTAATTCACCCCTCCACTTT. Protein: CASSSNTDSNSPLHF.

This clonotype was counted at least ten times. The gene calls are TRBV7-2 and TRBJ2-1; the match to TRBD1 covers 8 bases. The CDR3 has 14 residues. The germline gives CDR1 SGHTA, CDR2 FQGNSA. The V gene end was trimmed by 2 bases and the J gene end by 6 bases; junction bases not matched to a gene: 3. CDR3 sequence (DNA): TGTGCCAGCAGCTTAAGACAGGGGAGCAATGAGCAGTTCTTC. It encodes CASSLRQGSNEQFF.

This clonotype occurred many times. The chain employs TRBV2 and TRBJ2-5; D not resolved. Trimming removed 3 bases from V and 4 bases from J, with 12 bases in between. This CDR3 spans 14 amino acids. Germline-derived CDR1 and CDR2 are SNHLY and FYNNEI. The CDR3 reads CASSEWAKRETQYF. Here the CDR3 DNA reads TGTGCCAGCAGTGAGTGGGCCAAGCGAGAGACCCAGTACTTC.

This clonotype was detected ten times or more. The rearrangement joins TRBV5-4 to TRBJ2-1; D is possibly TRBD1 (6 bases). CDR1 is SGHNT and CDR2 is YYREEE in the germline V gene (reference sequence). Trimming pared 3 bases from V and 5 bases from J, leaving 12 bases between. This CDR3 comprises 14 residues. The CDR3 protein is CASSSGTTDNEQFF. The CDR3 nucleotides are TGTGCCAGCAGCTCGGGGACAACTGACAATGAGCAGTTCTTC.

This clonotype was detected ten times or more. The genes are TRBV5-1 and TRBJ2-1; 11 bases map to TRBD2. Germline loops: CDR1 SGHRS, CDR2 YFSETQ. Trimming at V came to 6 bases and at J to 9 bases, leaving 11 bases not matched to a gene. The CDR3 contains 15 residues. CDR3 nucleotide sequence: TGCGCCAGCAAAGAAGTAGCGGGAGGGCCGGGTGAGCAGTTCTTC. The encoded protein is CASKEVAGGPGEQFF.

This clonotype has a count of ten or more. The genes are TRBV12-3 or TRBV12-4 and TRBJ1-5; 9 bases are shared with TRBD1. The length of the CDR3 is 15 residues. Trimming removed 7 bases from V and 6 bases from J; junction bases left unmatched: 10. The CDR3 region has the DNA TGTGCCAGCACCCACGGACAGGGGTTTGGTCAGCCCCAGCATTTT. It codes for CASTHGQGFGQPQHF.

The chain joins TRBV6-1 to TRBJ2-1; TRBD1 matches at 10 bases. The tail of the sequence fits TRBJ2-5 better, so the J call may be wrong. The CDR3 is made up of 16 amino acids. The germline V gene encodes CDR1 MNHNS and CDR2 SASEGT. CDR3 sequence: CASYRPGQGRQETQYF. CDR3 DNA sequence: TGTGCCAGCTACCGGCCGGGACAGGGGAGGCAAGAGACCCAGTACTTC.